This section outlines one TCR beta chain sequence together with its context. Its target is not known. This record belongs to a study of radiotherapy plus CTLA-4 blockade in lung cancer. Study-level information: Objective responses occurred in around 18% of patients; approximately 33% had disease control. The study, taken as a whole, reports: Tumor-derived TCR clones expanded in blood after radiotherapy plus ipilimumab. Per reports, early blood T cell clone dynamics, plus interferon-beta, forecast response most strongly.

Each patient with chemo-refractory metastatic non-small-cell lung cancer was treated with focal radiation plus CTLA-4 blockade using ipilimumab. The ends were cut back, 3 bases at V and 3 bases at J, with 9 bases in the middle. The CDR3 is 13 residues long. CDR1 is SGHTA and CDR2 is FQGNSA in the germline V gene. The repertoire was sequenced with immunoSEQ multiplex PCR; TCRdb's copy has only in-frame clones and lacks some. The table includes 110,000 or so clones, more than 65% detected once. Specimen: peripheral blood, collected from a patient treated with radiotherapy plus ipilimumab. The chain uses TRBV7-2 and TRBJ2-7; weak D call: TRBD1 (6 bases). The receptor comes from a human donor with non-small cell lung cancer who had a partial response to radiotherapy plus ipilimumab. CDR3 DNA: TGTGCCAGCAGCTTCACAGGGCTCTACGAGCAGTACTTC. It translates to CASSFTGLYEQYF.